This TCR beta chain was identified in a study of CD8 T cells in Susac syndrome. Germline trimming cut 5 bases from V and 8 bases from J; bases unmatched to any gene: 7. CDR3 length: 15 residues. Germline assignment: CDR1 SGHTA and CDR2 FQGNSA. RNA, at about 0.45 to 1 ug, was reverse transcribed with random hexamers. TCRdb reanalysed the immunoSEQ multiplex PCR reads using MiXCR and keeps one entry per CDR3 protein. The data show roughly 220,000 distinct CDR3 sequences, with 85% to 95% seen just once and about 0.14% held by the top ten. J is TRBJ2-1 and V is TRBV7-2; 12 bases are shared with TRBD2. The sequence was collected from a human donor with Susac syndrome. Sequencing was carried out using CD4+ T cells from PBMCs. The CDR3, as DNA: TGTGCCAGCAGCAAAACTAGCGGGGGGATCTATGAGCAGTTCTTC. As protein: CASSKTSGGIYEQFF.